This is a list of T cell receptor beta chains from one sample in a study of shared clonotypes between healthy human individuals. Sequencing used immunoSEQ multiplex PCR; TCRdb keeps in-frame clones, though not all of them. The repertoire includes approximately 980,000 clones, over 60% of them detected once, and around 1.4% sits in the top ten. The sequencing sample was made of memory CD4+ T cells sorted from blood. The receptors were sampled from a man aged 18 to 30 in good health. The CDR3 runs from the conserved cysteine through the conserved F or W. D genes are given only for firm matches. Expanded clones are given a class, and other clones once, few, many or no size at all.

d_call	v_call	clone_size	j_call	cdr3_nt	cdr3_aa
TRBD1	TRBV18	-	TRBJ1-1	TGTGCCAGCTCAACCCAGGGGGCGCCAACTGAAGCTTTCTTT	CASSTQGAPTEAFF
-	TRBV2	-	TRBJ1-5	TGTGCCAGCAGCCAAAACTTGGGGAATCAGCCCCAGCATTTT	CASSQNLGNQPQHF
TRBD1	TRBV6-1	once	TRBJ2-2	TGTGCCAGCACCGGGACAGGGGCCACCGGGGAGCTGTTTTTT	CASTGTGATGELFF
TRBD1	TRBV5-1	-	TRBJ1-1	TGCGCCAGCAGCTTACCCCGGACAGGAATCACTGAAGCTTTCTTT	CASSLPRTGITEAFF
-	TRBV4-3	-	TRBJ2-3	TGCGCCAGCAGCCAAGGGTCCTTACATACGCAGTATTTT	CASSQGSLHTQYF
TRBD2	TRBV14	-	TRBJ2-5	TGTGCCAGCAGCCTGAGACTAGCGGGAGTGGAGACCCAGTACTTC	CASSLRLAGVETQYF
TRBD1	TRBV5-1	-	TRBJ2-5	TGCGCCACCAAGAGGGGGAACAGGGGAACCCAAGAGACCCAGTACTTC	CATKRGNRGTQETQYF
TRBD2	TRBV6-6	-	TRBJ2-1	TGTGCCAGCAGAAGGACTAGCGACGCCAATGAGCAGTTCTTC	CASRRTSDANEQFF
-	TRBV4-3	-	TRBJ2-2	TGCGCCAGCAGCCATGATGCGACTGGCTCGGACACCGGGGAGCTGTTTTTT	CASSHDATGSDTGELFF
TRBD1	TRBV5-1	-	TRBJ1-1	TGCGCCAGCAGCTTAGGGTGGACAGGCGCTCTGAGTAGGCCGTCTGAAGCTTTCTTT	CASSLGWTGALSRPSEAFF
-	TRBV7-2	-	TRBJ1-1	TGTGCCAGCAGCTTAGGGCCGGCCGGGAACACTGAAGCTTTCTTT	CASSLGPAGNTEAFF
-	TRBV2	many	TRBJ1-4	TGTGCCAGCAGCACCCGGCCCAATGAAAAACTGTTTTTT	CASSTRPNEKLFF
TRBD1	TRBV7-9	-	TRBJ2-7	TGTGCCAGCAGCGAGGGACAGAACCCTTCCTACGAGCAGTACTTC	CASSEGQNPSYEQYF
TRBD1	TRBV30	-	TRBJ2-7	TGTGCCTGGGCCACCGGGACAGGGAACGACGAGCAGTACTTC	CAWATGTGNDEQYF
TRBD1	TRBV7-9	-	TRBJ1-2	TGTGCCAGCAGCTTAGGACAGGGAGGGGATGGCTACACCTTC	CASSLGQGGDGYTF
-	TRBV30	-	TRBJ1-3	TGTGCCTGGAGTGTCATGGGAGGTATTACCATATATTTT	CAWSVMGGITIYF
-	TRBV7-9	few	TRBJ1-1	TGTGCCAGCAGCCTTAACCGGGGGGAGAACACTGAAGCTTTCTTT	CASSLNRGENTEAFF
-	TRBV15	once	TRBJ2-7	TGTGCCACCAGCAGAATCGGAACGGCGAGCGAGCAGTACTTC	CATSRIGTASEQYF
-	TRBV7-9	-	TRBJ1-6	TGTGCCAGCAGCTTAGTTGGACAGTTAAGCTCCTATAATTCACCCCTCCACTTT	CASSLVGQLSSYNSPLHF
-	TRBV28	-	TRBJ1-5	TGTGCCAGCATTGGTAGCGTTCTAGGCAATCAGCCCCAGCATTTT	CASIGSVLGNQPQHF
TRBD2	TRBV5-1	-	TRBJ2-7	TGCGCCAGCAGCTATGGGACTAGCGGGAGCTACGAGCAGTACTTC	CASSYGTSGSYEQYF
TRBD2	TRBV30	-	TRBJ2-1	TGTGCCTGGAATAGCGGGAACTCCTACAGTGAGCAGTTCTTC	CAWNSGNSYSEQFF
TRBD1	TRBV5-1	once	TRBJ2-2	TGCGCCAGCATCCTTTCCGGGACAGCGAACACCGGGGAGCTGTTTTTT	CASILSGTANTGELFF
-	TRBV30	few	TRBJ1-1	TGTGCCTCATTTCAGGGTCTTACTGAAGCTTTCTTT	CASFQGLTEAFF
TRBD1	TRBV6-6	few	TRBJ1-1	TGTGCCAGCAGACCCCCGGGACAGCTGAACACTGAAGCTTTCTTT	CASRPPGQLNTEAFF
-	TRBV25-1	-	TRBJ2-7	TGTGCCAGCTCTCCTATCGACAGGAGCTACGAGCAGTACTTC	CASSPIDRSYEQYF
TRBD1	TRBV6-6	-	TRBJ2-7	TGTGCCAGCCGACCTACGGGACAGACCTACGAGCAGTACTTC	CASRPTGQTYEQYF
-	TRBV28	-	TRBJ1-2	TGTGCCAGCAGTTCGGGACTCTTCTATGGCTACACCTTC	CASSSGLFYGYTF
-	TRBV6-1	-	TRBJ1-2	TGTGCCAGCAGTGAATGGGAGGGGAAGAGCTACACCTTC	CASSEWEGKSYTF
TRBD1	TRBV6-1	-	TRBJ1-4	TGTGCCAGCAGCCCGATCGGGACAGATAATGAAAAACTGTTTTTT	CASSPIGTDNEKLFF
TRBD2	TRBV6-5	-	TRBJ2-7	TGTGCCAGCAGTCTTCGGACTAGCGGGACCTACGAGCAGTACTTC	CASSLRTSGTYEQYF
TRBD2	TRBV6-6	once	TRBJ2-1	TGTGCCACCCAATTAGCGGGGGGTGATGAGCAGTTCTTC	CATQLAGGDEQFF
-	TRBV5-1	many	TRBJ1-1	TGCGCCAGCAGCTTGGGATGGGACACCCAACTCGCTAAAGCTTTCTTT	CASSLGWDTQLAKAFF
-	TRBV29-1	-	TRBJ2-3	TGCAGCGTTGAAGGCGGGGCGGGAAGCACAGATACGCAGTATTTT	CSVEGGAGSTDTQYF
-	TRBV20-1	-	TRBJ2-7	TGCAGTGCCGAAACTAGCTACGAGCAGTACTTC	CSAETSYEQYF
TRBD1	TRBV18	once	TRBJ2-6	TGTGCCAGCTCATCCCAACAGGGGGCGCCTGGGGCCAACGTCCTGACTTTC	CASSSQQGAPGANVLTF
-	TRBV9	-	TRBJ1-6	TGTGCCAGCAGCGAGCACGGTTCACCCCTCCACTTT	CASSEHGSPLHF
-	TRBV11-2	-	TRBJ2-5	TGTGCCAGCAGCTTATCAGGACGTTCCCAAGAGACCCAGTACTTC	CASSLSGRSQETQYF
-	TRBV5-4	-	TRBJ2-5	TGTGCCAGCAGCTTCTTTAGGGGGAGTAATTGGTGGGAGACCCAGTACTTC	CASSFFRGSNWWETQYF
-	TRBV6-1	-	TRBJ1-6	TGTGCCAGCAGGGACACCCATAATTCACCCCTCCACTTT	CASRDTHNSPLHF
TRBD1	TRBV30	-	TRBJ2-4	TGTGCCTGGAGTGGACAGGGTAGGGGCAAAAACATTCAGTACTTC	CAWSGQGRGKNIQYF
-	TRBV30	-	TRBJ2-5	TGTGCCTGGAGTGTCCCCGGCGGGTTCGGAACCCAGTACTTC	CAWSVPGGFGTQYF
TRBD1	TRBV29-1	-	TRBJ1-1	TGCAGCGCTCCCGGACAGGGGGGAACTGAAGCTTTCTTT	CSAPGQGGTEAFF
-	TRBV6-5	-	TRBJ1-1	TGTGCCAGCAGCTCCCCCATGGGATCGGGTGAAGCTTTCTTT	CASSSPMGSGEAFF
-	TRBV6-6	-	TRBJ1-5	TGTGCCAGCAGCCTAACGAGGTCCAATCAGCCCCAGCATTTT	CASSLTRSNQPQHF
-	TRBV7-2	-	TRBJ2-5	TGTGCCAGCAGCTTATGGGAGACCCAGTACTTC	CASSLWETQYF
TRBD1	TRBV5-1	-	TRBJ1-2	TGCGCCAGCATGACAGGGGGCGCAAGTAACTATGGCTACACCTTC	CASMTGGASNYGYTF
-	TRBV6-6	-	TRBJ2-6	TGTGCCAGCAGTTCACAGAGCTCTGGGGCCAACGTCCTGACTTTC	CASSSQSSGANVLTF
-	TRBV2	-	TRBJ1-1	TGTGCCAGCAGTGAGTTTGAAGCTTTCTTT	CASSEFEAFF
TRBD1	TRBV6-6	-	TRBJ1-2	TGTGCCAGCAGGCGGACAGGCGATCTGAACTATGGCTACACCTTC	CASRRTGDLNYGYTF
-	TRBV6-5	once	TRBJ1-2	TGTGCCAGCAGTTATTTGGACAGCAGCTATGGCTACACCTTC	CASSYLDSSYGYTF
-	TRBV6-1	-	TRBJ2-7	TGTGCCACCACGGGCCAAACCTACGAGCAGTACTTC	CATTGQTYEQYF